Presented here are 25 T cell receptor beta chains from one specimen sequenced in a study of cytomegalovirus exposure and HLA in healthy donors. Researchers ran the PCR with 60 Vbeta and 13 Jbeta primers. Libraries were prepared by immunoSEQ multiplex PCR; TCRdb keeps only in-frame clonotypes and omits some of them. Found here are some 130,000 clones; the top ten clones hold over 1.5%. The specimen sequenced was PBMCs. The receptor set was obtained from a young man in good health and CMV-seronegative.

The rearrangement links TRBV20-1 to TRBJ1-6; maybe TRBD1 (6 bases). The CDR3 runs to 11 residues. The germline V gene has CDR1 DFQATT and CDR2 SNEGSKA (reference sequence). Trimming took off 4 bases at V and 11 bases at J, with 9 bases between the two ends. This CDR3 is CSATGVAPLHF. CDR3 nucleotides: TGCAGTGCTACAGGGGTGGCACCCCTCCACTTT.

The CDR3 nucleotides read TGTGCCAGCAGCCTCGGACAGGGTAGTGAAGCTTTCTTT. Protein sequence: CASSLGQGSEAFF. The chain uses TRBV7-2 and TRBJ1-1, with 8 bases matching TRBD1. Germline trimming cut 5 bases from V and 7 bases from J; bases unmatched to any gene: 6. This CDR3 comprises 13 residues. CDR1 and CDR2 from the germline V gene are SGHTA and FQGNSA.

CDR3 in amino acids: CASSSPNGPQHF. CDR3 sequence (DNA): TGTGCCAGCAGCTCCCCTAATGGGCCCCAGCATTTT. The chain employs TRBV7-6 and TRBJ1-5, with D hard to call. V was pared by 4 bases and J by 9 bases, with 10 bases between. The length of the CDR3 is 12 residues. The germline CDR1 and CDR2 sequences are SGHVS and FNYEAQ.

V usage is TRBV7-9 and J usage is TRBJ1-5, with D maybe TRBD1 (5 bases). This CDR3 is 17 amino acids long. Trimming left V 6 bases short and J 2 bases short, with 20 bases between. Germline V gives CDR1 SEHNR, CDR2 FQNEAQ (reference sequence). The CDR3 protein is CASSRMGGRGGNQPQHF. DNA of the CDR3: TGTGCCAGCAGTCGAATGGGGGGTCGGGGGGGCAATCAGCCCCAGCATTTT.

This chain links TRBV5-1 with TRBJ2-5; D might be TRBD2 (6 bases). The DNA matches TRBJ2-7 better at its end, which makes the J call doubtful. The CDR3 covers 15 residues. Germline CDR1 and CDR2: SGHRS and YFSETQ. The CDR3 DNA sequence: TGCGCCAGCAGCTTTGAAGCGGGTGGGTTCTACGAGCAGTACTTC. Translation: CASSFEAGGFYEQYF.

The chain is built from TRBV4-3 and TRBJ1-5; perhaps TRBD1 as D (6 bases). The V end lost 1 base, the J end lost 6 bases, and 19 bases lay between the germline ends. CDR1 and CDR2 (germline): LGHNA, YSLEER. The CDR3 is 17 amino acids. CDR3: CASSQVRGGASSQPQHF. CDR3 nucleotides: TGCGCCAGCAGCCAAGTTCGGGGGGGCGCATCGAGTCAGCCCCAGCATTTT.

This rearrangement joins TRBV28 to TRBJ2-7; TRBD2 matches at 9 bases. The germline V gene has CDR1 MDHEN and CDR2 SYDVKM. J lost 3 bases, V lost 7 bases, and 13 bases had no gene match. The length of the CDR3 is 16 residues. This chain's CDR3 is CASIPHQVLAGYEQYF. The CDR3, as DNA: TGTGCCAGCATTCCTCATCAGGTACTAGCGGGCTACGAGCAGTACTTC.

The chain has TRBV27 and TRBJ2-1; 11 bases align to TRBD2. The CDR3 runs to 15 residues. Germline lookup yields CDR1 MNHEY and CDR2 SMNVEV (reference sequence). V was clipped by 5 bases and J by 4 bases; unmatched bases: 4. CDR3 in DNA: TGTGCCAGCAGTCCAGGGACTAGCGGATACAATGAGCAGTTCTTC. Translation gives CASSPGTSGYNEQFF.

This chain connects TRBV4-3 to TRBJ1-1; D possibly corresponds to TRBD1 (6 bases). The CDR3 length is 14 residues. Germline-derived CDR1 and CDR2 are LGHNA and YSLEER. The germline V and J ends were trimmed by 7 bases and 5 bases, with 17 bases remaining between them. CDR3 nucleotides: TGCGCCAGCACACCGGGACATCGTGATACTGAAGCTTTCTTT. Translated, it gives CASTPGHRDTEAFF.

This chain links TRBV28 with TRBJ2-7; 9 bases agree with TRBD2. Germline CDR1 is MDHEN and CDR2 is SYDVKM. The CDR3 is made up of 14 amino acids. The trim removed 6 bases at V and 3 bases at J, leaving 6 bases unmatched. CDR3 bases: TGTGCCAGCAGCAGACTAGCGGCACACTACGAGCAGTACTTC. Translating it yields CASSRLAAHYEQYF.

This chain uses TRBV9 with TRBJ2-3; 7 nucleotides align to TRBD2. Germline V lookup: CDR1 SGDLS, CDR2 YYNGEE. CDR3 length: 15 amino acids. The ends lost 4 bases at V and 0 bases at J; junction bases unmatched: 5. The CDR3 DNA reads TGTGCCAGCAGCCCCCCGGGAGGCAGCACAGATACGCAGTATTTT. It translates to CASSPPGGSTDTQYF.

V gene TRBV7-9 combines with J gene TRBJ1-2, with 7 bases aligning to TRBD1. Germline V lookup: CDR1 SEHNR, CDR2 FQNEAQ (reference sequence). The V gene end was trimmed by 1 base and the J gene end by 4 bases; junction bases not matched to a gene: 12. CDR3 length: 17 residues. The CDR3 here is CASSLVLRDSEGYGYTF. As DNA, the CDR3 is TGTGCCAGCAGCTTAGTCTTGAGGGACAGTGAGGGCTATGGCTACACCTTC.

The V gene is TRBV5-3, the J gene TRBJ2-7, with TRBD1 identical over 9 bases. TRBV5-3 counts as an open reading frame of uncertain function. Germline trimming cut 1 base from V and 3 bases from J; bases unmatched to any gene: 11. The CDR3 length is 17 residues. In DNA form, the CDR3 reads TGTGCCAGAAGCTTGCCTACAGGGGGCGCGATGGACTACGAGCAGTACTTC. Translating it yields CARSLPTGGAMDYEQYF.

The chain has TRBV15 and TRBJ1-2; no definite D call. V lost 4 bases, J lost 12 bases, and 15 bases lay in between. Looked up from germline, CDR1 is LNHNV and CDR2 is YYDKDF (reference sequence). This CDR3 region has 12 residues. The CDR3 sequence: CATSINQVPDTF. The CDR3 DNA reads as TGTGCCACCAGCATAAACCAGGTTCCAGACACCTTC.

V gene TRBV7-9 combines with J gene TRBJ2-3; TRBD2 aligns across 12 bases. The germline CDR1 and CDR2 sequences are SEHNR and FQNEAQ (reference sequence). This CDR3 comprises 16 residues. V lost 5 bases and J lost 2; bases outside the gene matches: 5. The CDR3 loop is CASSVGLAGPTDTQYF. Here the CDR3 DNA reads TGTGCCAGCAGCGTAGGACTAGCGGGACCCACAGATACGCAGTATTTT. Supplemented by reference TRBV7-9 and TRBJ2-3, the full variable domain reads DTGVSQNPRHKITKRGQNVTFRCDPISEHNRLYWYRQTLGQGPEFLTYFQNEAQLEKSRLLSDRFSAERPKGSFSTLEIQRTEQGDSAMYLCASSVGLAGPTDTQYFGPGTRLTVL.

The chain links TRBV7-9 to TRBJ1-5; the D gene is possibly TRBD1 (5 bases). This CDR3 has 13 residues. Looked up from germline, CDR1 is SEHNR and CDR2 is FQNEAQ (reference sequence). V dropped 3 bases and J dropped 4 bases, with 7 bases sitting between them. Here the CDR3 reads CASSFTGNQPQHF. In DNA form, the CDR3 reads TGTGCCAGCAGCTTCACAGGTAATCAGCCCCAGCATTTT. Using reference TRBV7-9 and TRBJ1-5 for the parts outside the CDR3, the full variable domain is DTGVSQNPRHKITKRGQNVTFRCDPISEHNRLYWYRQTLGQGPEFLTYFQNEAQLEKSRLLSDRFSAERPKGSFSTLEIQRTEQGDSAMYLCASSFTGNQPQHFGDGTRLSIL.

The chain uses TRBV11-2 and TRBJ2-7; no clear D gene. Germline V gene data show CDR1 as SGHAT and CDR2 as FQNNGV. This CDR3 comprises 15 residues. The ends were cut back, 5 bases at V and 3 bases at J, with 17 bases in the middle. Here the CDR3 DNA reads TGTGCCAGCAGCCAGAGTGGGCAGCTCCACTACGAGCAGTACTTC. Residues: CASSQSGQLHYEQYF.

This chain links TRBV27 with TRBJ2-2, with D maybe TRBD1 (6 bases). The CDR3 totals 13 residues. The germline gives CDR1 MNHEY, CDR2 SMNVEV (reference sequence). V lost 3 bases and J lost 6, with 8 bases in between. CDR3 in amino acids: CASSFPGAGELFF. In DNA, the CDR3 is TGTGCCAGCAGTTTTCCAGGGGCCGGGGAGCTGTTTTTT.

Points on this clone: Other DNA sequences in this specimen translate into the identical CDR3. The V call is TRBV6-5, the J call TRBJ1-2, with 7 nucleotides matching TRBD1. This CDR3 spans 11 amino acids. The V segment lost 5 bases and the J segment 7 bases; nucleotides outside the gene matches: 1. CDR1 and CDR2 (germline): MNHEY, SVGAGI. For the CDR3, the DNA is TGTGCCAGCAGTCAGGGGGGTGGCTACACCTTC. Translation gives CASSQGGGYTF.

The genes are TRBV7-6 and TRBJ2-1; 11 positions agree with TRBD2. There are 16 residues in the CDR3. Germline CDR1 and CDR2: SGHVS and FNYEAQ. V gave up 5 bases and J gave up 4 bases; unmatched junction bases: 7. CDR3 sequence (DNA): TGTGCCAGCAGCCCATTAGCGGGAGGGTCGTACAATGAGCAGTTCTTC. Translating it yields CASSPLAGGSYNEQFF.

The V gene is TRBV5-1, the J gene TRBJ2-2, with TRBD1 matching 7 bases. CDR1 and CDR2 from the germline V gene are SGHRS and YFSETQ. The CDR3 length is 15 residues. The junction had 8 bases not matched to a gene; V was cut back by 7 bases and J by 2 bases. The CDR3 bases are TGCGCCAGCTCCGAGGGGGCCTCTAACACCGGGGAGCTGTTTTTT. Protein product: CASSEGASNTGELFF.

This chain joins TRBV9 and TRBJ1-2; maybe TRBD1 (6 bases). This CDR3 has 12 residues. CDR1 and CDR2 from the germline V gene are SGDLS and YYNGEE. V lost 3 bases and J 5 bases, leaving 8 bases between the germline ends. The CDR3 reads CASSGQDYGYTF. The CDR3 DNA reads TGTGCCAGCAGCGGACAGGATTATGGCTACACCTTC.

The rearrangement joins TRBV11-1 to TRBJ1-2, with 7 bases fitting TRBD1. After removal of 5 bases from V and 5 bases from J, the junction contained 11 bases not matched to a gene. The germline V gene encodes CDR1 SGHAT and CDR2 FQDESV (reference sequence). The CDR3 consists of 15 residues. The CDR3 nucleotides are TGTGCCAGCAGCCCCCGGACAGGCGGGCTTTATGGCTACACCTTC. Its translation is CASSPRTGGLYGYTF.

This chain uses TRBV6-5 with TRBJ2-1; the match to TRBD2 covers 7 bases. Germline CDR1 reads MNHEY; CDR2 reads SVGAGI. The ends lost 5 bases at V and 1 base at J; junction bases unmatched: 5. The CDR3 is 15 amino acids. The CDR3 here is CASSQSGDSYNEQFF. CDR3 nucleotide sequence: TGTGCCAGCAGTCAAAGCGGGGATTCCTACAATGAGCAGTTCTTC.

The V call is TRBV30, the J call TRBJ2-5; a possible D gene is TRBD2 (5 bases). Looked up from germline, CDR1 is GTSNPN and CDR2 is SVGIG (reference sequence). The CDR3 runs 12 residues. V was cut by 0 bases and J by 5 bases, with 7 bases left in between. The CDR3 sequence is CAWSVGGETQYF. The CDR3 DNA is TGTGCCTGGAGTGTGGGCGGGGAGACCCAGTACTTC.